Shown below are 25 T cell receptor beta chains from a single sample sequenced in a study of cytomegalovirus exposure and HLA in healthy donors. The PCR made use of 60 Vbeta and 13 Jbeta primers. TCRdb's table, derived via immunoSEQ multiplex PCR, lists solely in-frame clones and lacks some. The sample includes roughly 150,000 clones, around four fifths of them seen just once. The source material was PBMCs. The source of these receptors is a male donor in good health and CMV-seronegative.

The V gene is TRBV5-4, the J gene TRBJ2-5, with D perhaps matching TRBD2 (6 bases). In germline, CDR1 is SGHNT, CDR2 YYREEE (reference sequence). Trimming took off 2 bases at V and 2 bases at J, with 10 bases between the two ends. CDR3 length equals 14 residues. The CDR3 coding sequence is TGTGCCAGCAGCTTAGCTGGGAGGCAAGAGACCCAGTACTTC. It yields the protein CASSLAGRQETQYF.

The chain is built from TRBV6-1 and TRBJ1-5; D is unresolved. Trimming shortened V by 6 bases and J by 0 bases, and 6 bases separated the two germline ends. Germline assignment: CDR1 MNHNS and CDR2 SASEGT. The CDR3 length is 13 residues. CDR3 region: CASRANSNQPQHF. The CDR3 DNA is TGTGCCAGCAGGGCAAATAGCAATCAGCCCCAGCATTTT.

The chain uses TRBV7-9 and TRBJ1-2; no clear D gene. The CDR3 sequence is 14 residues long. V was shortened by 1 base and J by 7 bases, with 13 bases between the two germline ends. The germline CDR1 and CDR2 sequences are SEHNR and FQNEAQ (reference sequence). The CDR3 protein is CASSLGSQGGGYTF. The CDR3 nucleotides read TGTGCCAGCAGCTTAGGGTCCCAAGGAGGTGGCTACACCTTC.

The chain couples TRBV9 to TRBJ1-6; a possible D gene is TRBD1 (6 bases). The CDR3 sequence is 14 residues long. From germline, CDR1 is SGDLS and CDR2 YYNGEE. Deletions cut 3 bases from V and 7 bases from J, with 11 bases between. The CDR3 protein is CASSAGTPNSPLHF. The CDR3 DNA is TGTGCCAGCAGCGCCGGGACACCGAATTCACCCCTCCACTTT.

The chain links TRBV7-3 to TRBJ2-1, with 11 bases identical to TRBD2. The CDR3 spans 16 residues. V was clipped by 0 bases and J by 6 bases; unmatched bases: 4. CDR1 is SGHTA and CDR2 is FQGTGA in the germline V gene. The DNA of the CDR3 is TGTGCCAGCAGCTTAACGGCTAGCGGGGGGAGCAATGAGCAGTTCTTC. It yields the protein CASSLTASGGSNEQFF. The entire variable domain, with the rest obtained from reference TRBV7-3 and TRBJ2-1, is as follows: GAGVSQTPSNKVTEKGKYVELRCDPISGHTALYWYRQSLGQGPEFLIYFQGTGAADDSGLPNDRFFAVRPEGSVSTLKIQRTERGDSAVYLCASSLTASGGSNEQFFGPGTRLTVL.

This clone has just a few counts. The chain uses TRBV29-1 and TRBJ2-2; tentative D call: TRBD1 (5 bases). V was pared by 6 bases and J by 2 bases, with 7 bases between. Germline assignment: CDR1 SQVTM and CDR2 ANQGSEA. This CDR3 contains 12 residues. The CDR3 is CSVTANTGELFF. The CDR3 DNA follows: TGCAGCGTGACAGCAAACACCGGGGAGCTGTTTTTT.

The chain joins TRBV9 to TRBJ2-2; 9 bases fit TRBD1. Germline CDR1 SGDLS, CDR2 YYNGEE. The CDR3 has 16 residues. The junction had 4 bases not matched to a gene; V was cut back by 3 bases and J by 1 base. This CDR3 reads CASSEEDRGNTGELFF. The CDR3 nucleotides are TGTGCCAGCAGCGAGGAGGACAGGGGGAACACCGGGGAGCTGTTTTTT.

This clone was recorded a few times. The CDR3 DNA is TGTGCCAGCACCGATCGACAGGGAGTTACTGAAGCTTTCTTT. Its translation is CASTDRQGVTEAFF. The chain combines TRBV6-5 with TRBJ1-1, with 7 bases matching TRBD1. V dropped 7 bases and J dropped 5; count of bases not matched to a gene: 10. Germline CDR1 and CDR2: MNHEY and SVGAGI. CDR3 length: 14 amino acids.

This chain uses TRBV20-1 with TRBJ1-2; tentative D call: TRBD1 (6 bases). The germline CDR1 and CDR2 sequences are DFQATT and SNEGSKA (reference sequence). The CDR3 contains 11 residues. The CDR3 region is CARRGAIGYTF. CDR3 nucleotide sequence: TGCGCTAGGCGGGGGGCGATCGGCTACACCTTC.

The gene calls are TRBV9 and TRBJ2-3; 12 positions match TRBD2. The CDR3 runs 16 residues. Germline lookup yields CDR1 SGDLS and CDR2 YYNGEE. J was trimmed by 5 bases and V by 0 bases; bases with no gene match: 4. DNA for the CDR3: TGTGCCAGCAGCGTAGGACTAGCGGGAGTAAGAGATACGCAGTATTTT. It translates to CASSVGLAGVRDTQYF.

The chain links TRBV21-1 to TRBJ2-2; the table's TRBD1 call for D was not verified on the DNA. TRBV21-1 is annotated as a pseudogene. This CDR3 region has 20 residues. As DNA, the CDR3 is TGTGCCAGCAGCAAAGAAAGAAGGCTCGGACAGGGGCTGGTCACCGGGGAGCTGTTTTTT. Protein sequence: CASSKERRLGQGLVTGELFF.

The chain couples TRBV6-6 to TRBJ1-5; no clear D. This CDR3 spans 14 amino acids. Per germline, CDR1 MNHNY and CDR2 SVGAGI (reference sequence). The V end lost 3 bases, the J end lost 6 bases, and 12 bases lay between the germline ends. CDR3 sequence reads: CASSYRAVAQPQHF. In DNA, the CDR3 is TGTGCCAGCAGTTATAGAGCGGTTGCTCAGCCCCAGCATTTT.

The rearrangement links TRBV6-5 to TRBJ2-7; TRBD1 might be the D (5 bases). V dropped 7 bases and J dropped 0 bases, with 16 bases sitting between them. CDR3 size: 15 residues. The germline CDR1 and CDR2 sequences are MNHEY and SVGAGI. CDR3 sequence reads: CASKVDSAYSYEQYF. CDR3 in DNA: TGTGCCAGCAAAGTAGACAGCGCTTACTCCTACGAGCAGTACTTC.

This CDR3 is CASSAGHLSYNEQFF. The CDR3 DNA reads as TGTGCCAGCAGCGCGGGACACCTCTCCTACAATGAGCAGTTCTTC. This rearrangement joins TRBV9 to TRBJ2-1; maybe TRBD1 (6 bases). The CDR3 loop spans 15 amino acids. Germline V gene sequence: CDR1 SGDLS, CDR2 YYNGEE. Trimming removed 3 bases from V and 0 bases from J, with 10 bases in between.

Written as DNA, the CDR3 is TGTGCCAGCAGCTTCAATAGACTAGCCGATGAGCAGTTCTTC. Translated: CASSFNRLADEQFF. The chain combines TRBV11-2 with TRBJ2-1; 7 bases align to TRBD2. V lost 3 bases to trimming and J lost 8 bases; unmatched junction nucleotides: 7. The V gene's germline CDR1 is SGHAT and CDR2 FQNNGV. The CDR3 runs to 14 residues.

This clone was counted between two and nine times. V usage is TRBV5-1 and J usage is TRBJ1-3; 7 nucleotides line up with TRBD1. From germline, CDR1 is SGHRS and CDR2 YFSETQ. Trimming took 0 bases from V and 2 from J; bases not matched to a gene: 5. The CDR3 sequence is 16 residues long. This CDR3 is CASSLETTGAGNTIYF. The DNA of the CDR3 is TGCGCCAGCAGCTTGGAAACAACAGGGGCTGGAAACACCATATATTTT.

Remarks on this clone: An end of the junction does not agree with germline; a read error may underlie this. The V gene is TRBV7-7, the J gene TRBJ1-6, with 8 bases fitting TRBD1. Germline loops: CDR1 SSHAT, CDR2 FNYEAQ (reference sequence). The CDR3 contains 18 residues. CDR3 in DNA: TGTGCTAGCAGCCTATGGGACAGGAACAGCTCCTATAATTCACCCCTCCACTTT. Translation: CASSLWDRNSSYNSPLHF.

The CDR3 region has the DNA TGTGCCTGGAGTGCCCCCGGACAGGGGGCACCCAACTATGGCTACACCTTC. Translating it yields CAWSAPGQGAPNYGYTF. This chain uses TRBV30 with TRBJ1-2; TRBD1 aligns across 11 bases. The CDR3 covers 17 residues. V was clipped by 1 base and J by 2 bases; unmatched bases: 9. The germline V gene has CDR1 GTSNPN and CDR2 SVGIG (reference sequence).

The chain employs TRBV28 and TRBJ2-2; 7 positions agree with TRBD1. V dropped 7 bases and J dropped 7; count of bases not matched to a gene: 15. This CDR3 is built from 16 residues. CDR1 is MDHEN, CDR2 SYDVKM, per germline. DNA of the CDR3: TGTGCCAGCATTCTGCAACGGGACAGCGAGCTCGGGGAGCTGTTTTTT. Translating it yields CASILQRDSELGELFF.

The chain has TRBV2 and TRBJ1-1; unclear D gene. With 4 bases removed from V and 0 bases from J, the gap between germline ends came to 6 bases. Per the germline V gene, CDR1 is SNHLY and CDR2 is FYNNEI. The CDR3 sequence is 13 residues long. The CDR3 bases are TGTGCCAGCAGTGTCCCGGTGAACACTGAAGCTTTCTTT. Translation: CASSVPVNTEAFF.

The V call is TRBV6-6, the J call TRBJ1-1; maybe TRBD1 (5 bases). V lost 0 bases and J lost 0, with 5 bases in between. The length of the CDR3 is 14 residues. From germline, CDR1 is MNHNY and CDR2 SVGAGI (reference sequence). The CDR3: CASSYSQVNTEAFF. CDR3 sequence (DNA): TGTGCCAGCAGTTACTCACAGGTGAACACTGAAGCTTTCTTT.

The V call is TRBV2, the J call TRBJ1-5, with a weak D call TRBD1 (5 bases). With 7 bases removed from V and 0 bases from J, the gap between germline ends came to 10 bases. This CDR3 has 14 residues. Per germline, CDR1 SNHLY and CDR2 FYNNEI. CDR3 region: CASTGGNSNQPQHF. The CDR3 bases are TGTGCCAGCACCGGGGGGAATAGCAATCAGCCCCAGCATTTT.

This chain connects TRBV7-9 to TRBJ1-3; D is perhaps TRBD1 (5 bases). Trimming stripped 1 base from V and 5 bases from J, with 12 bases between. The CDR3 runs 15 residues. The V gene's germline CDR1 is SEHNR and CDR2 FQNEAQ (reference sequence). The CDR3 here is CASSLDLQGRNTIYF. CDR3 coding DNA: TGTGCCAGCAGCTTAGACCTCCAGGGCAGAAACACCATATATTTT.

V gene TRBV10-1 combines with J gene TRBJ2-3, with 16 bases identical to TRBD2. Germline V lookup: CDR1 WNHNN, CDR2 SYGVQD (reference sequence). J lost 10 bases, V lost 0 bases, and 7 bases had no gene match. The CDR3 extends over 17 amino acids. CDR3 nucleotides: TGCGCCAGCAGTGAGTCGGGACTAGCGGGAGGGCGCCCCCCGCAGTATTTT. It specifies CASSESGLAGGRPPQYF.

This clone was picked up one time. The chain carries TRBV6-6 and TRBJ1-2, with a possible D match to TRBD1 (6 bases). Germline V gene data show CDR1 as MNHNY and CDR2 as SVGAGI (reference sequence). Trimming pared 5 bases from V and 4 bases from J, leaving 14 bases between. The CDR3 runs 14 residues. This CDR3 is CASSNRGAAYGYTF. DNA for the CDR3: TGTGCCAGCAGTAACCGGGGGGCCGCCTATGGCTACACCTTC.